This TCR beta chain was recovered during a study of T cell changes during pregnancy in multiple sclerosis. The CDR3 has 14 residues. Germline CDR1 is SGHDT and CDR2 is YYEEEE. Trimming stripped 1 base from V and 2 bases from J, with 10 bases between. Profiled with immunoSEQ multiplex PCR; TCRdb holds only in-frame clones, not every one. The table lists roughly 76,000 clones, under 95% of them singletons, with approximately 0.43% in the top ten. Sample: CD4+ T cells from peripheral blood mononuclear cells, taken in the second trimester of pregnancy. The rearrangement uses TRBV5-6 and TRBJ2-7; D possibly corresponds to TRBD2 (5 bases). The TCR originated in a female donor with multiple sclerosis, enrolled in a pregnancy study. CDR3 residues: CASSLTGEPYEQYF. As DNA, the CDR3 is TGTGCCAGCAGCTTGACCGGGGAACCCTACGAGCAGTACTTC.